This T cell receptor (beta chain) was documented in a study of identical twins. As concerns this clonotype: Its antigen is undetermined.

TCRdb itself ran the 5' RACE reads through MiXCR, one entry per CDR3 protein. There are 200,000 to 300,000 distinct CDR3 sequences in the sample; around 7% occur only once, and 3% to 4.5% lies in the top ten. The germline gives CDR1 MGHDK, CDR2 SYGVNS. V gave up 6 bases and J gave up 4 bases, with 12 bases separating them. The CDR3 spans 13 residues. Study outcomes and limitations: Invariant T cells like MAIT and iNKT could partly confound the zero-insertion analyses. Among beta out-of-frame sequences, excess sharing between twins appeared weaker.

The sample was also reused in another study, on yellow fever vaccine responses in identical twins. That study adds: Twins reportedly showed a vaccine T cell response that seemed partly convergent and partly personalized.

The sequenced material came from memory (CD45RO+) T cells sorted from blood. The chain combines TRBV25-1 with TRBJ1-2; D might be TRBD1 (6 bases). This sequence originates from a woman in her late teens or twenties in good health. The CDR3 is CASSADRSYGYTF. For the CDR3, the DNA is TGTGCCAGCAGCGCCGACAGGTCCTATGGCTACACCTTC.